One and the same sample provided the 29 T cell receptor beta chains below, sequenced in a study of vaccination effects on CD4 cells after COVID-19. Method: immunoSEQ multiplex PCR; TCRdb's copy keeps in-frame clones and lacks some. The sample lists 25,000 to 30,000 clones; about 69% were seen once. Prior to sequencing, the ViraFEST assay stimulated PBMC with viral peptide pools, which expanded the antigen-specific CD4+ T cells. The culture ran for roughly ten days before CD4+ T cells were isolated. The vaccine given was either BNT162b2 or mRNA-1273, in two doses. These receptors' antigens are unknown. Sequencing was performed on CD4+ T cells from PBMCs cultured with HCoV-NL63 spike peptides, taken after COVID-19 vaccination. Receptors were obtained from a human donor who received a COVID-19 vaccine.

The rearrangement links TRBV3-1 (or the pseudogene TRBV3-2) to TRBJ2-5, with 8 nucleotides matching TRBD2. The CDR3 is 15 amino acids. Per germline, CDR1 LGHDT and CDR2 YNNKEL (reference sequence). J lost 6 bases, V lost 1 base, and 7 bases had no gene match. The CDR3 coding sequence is TGTGCCAGCAGCCAAGGTAGCGGGGTCGGGAAGACCCAGTACTTC. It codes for CASSQGSGVGKTQYF.

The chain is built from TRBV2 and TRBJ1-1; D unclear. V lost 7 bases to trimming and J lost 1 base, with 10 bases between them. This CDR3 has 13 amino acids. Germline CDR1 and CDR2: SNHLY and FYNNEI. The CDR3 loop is CASTREENTEAFF. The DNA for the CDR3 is TGTGCCAGCACCCGTGAAGAGAACACTGAAGCTTTCTTT.

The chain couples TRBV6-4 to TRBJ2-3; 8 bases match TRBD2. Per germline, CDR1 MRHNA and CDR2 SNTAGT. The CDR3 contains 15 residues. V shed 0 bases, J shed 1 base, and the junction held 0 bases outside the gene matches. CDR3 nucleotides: TGTGCCAGCAGTGACTCTAGCGGGGGCACAGATACGCAGTATTTT. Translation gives CASSDSSGGTDTQYF.

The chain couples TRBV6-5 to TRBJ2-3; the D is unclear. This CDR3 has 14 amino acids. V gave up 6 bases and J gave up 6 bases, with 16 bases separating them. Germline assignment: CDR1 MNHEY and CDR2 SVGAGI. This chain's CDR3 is CASSSGPPSDTQYF. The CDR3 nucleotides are TGTGCCAGCAGCTCCGGACCCCCCTCCGATACGCAGTATTTT.

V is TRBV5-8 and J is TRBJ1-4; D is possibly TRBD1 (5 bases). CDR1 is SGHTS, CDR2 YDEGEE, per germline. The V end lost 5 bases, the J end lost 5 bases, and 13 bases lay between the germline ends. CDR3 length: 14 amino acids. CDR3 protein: CASSFWGQNEKLFF. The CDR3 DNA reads TGTGCCAGCAGTTTCTGGGGCCAAAATGAAAAACTGTTTTTT.

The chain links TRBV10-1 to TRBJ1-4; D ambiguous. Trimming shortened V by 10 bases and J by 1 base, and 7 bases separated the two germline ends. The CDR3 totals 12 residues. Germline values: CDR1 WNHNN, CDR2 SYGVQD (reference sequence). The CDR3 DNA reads TGCGCCACCGGAGAAACTAATGAAAAACTGTTTTTT. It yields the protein CATGETNEKLFF.

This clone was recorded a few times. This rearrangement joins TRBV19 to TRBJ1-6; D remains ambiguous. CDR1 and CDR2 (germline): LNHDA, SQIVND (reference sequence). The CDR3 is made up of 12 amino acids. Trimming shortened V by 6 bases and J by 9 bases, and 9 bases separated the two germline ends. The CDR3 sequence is CASRSGVSPLHF. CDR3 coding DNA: TGTGCCAGTAGATCGGGTGTTTCACCCCTCCACTTT.

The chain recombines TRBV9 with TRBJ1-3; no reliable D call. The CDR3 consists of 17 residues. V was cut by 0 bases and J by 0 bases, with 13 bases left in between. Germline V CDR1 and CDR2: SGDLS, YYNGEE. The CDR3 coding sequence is TGTGCCAGCAGCGTAGCTACAATGCGGAGCTCTGGAAACACCATATATTTT. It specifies CASSVATMRSSGNTIYF.

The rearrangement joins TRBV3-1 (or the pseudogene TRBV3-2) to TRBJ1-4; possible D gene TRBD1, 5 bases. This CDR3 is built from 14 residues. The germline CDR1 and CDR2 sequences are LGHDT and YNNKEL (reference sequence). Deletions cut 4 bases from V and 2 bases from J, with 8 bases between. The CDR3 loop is CASSRRGTNEKLFF. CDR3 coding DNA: TGTGCCAGCAGCCGCCGGGGGACTAATGAAAAACTGTTTTTT.

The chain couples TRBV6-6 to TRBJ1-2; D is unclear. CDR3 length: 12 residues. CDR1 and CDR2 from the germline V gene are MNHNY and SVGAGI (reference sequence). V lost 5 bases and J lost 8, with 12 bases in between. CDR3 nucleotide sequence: TGTGCCAGCAGTCATTCACGGCAAGGCTACACCTTC. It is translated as CASSHSRQGYTF.

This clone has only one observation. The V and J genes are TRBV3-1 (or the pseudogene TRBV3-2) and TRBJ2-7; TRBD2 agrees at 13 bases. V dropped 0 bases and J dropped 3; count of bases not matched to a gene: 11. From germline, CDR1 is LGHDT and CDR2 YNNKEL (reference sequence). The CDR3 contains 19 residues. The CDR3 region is CASSQDRRTSGRAGYEQYF. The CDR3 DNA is TGTGCCAGCAGCCAAGATCGCCGGACTAGCGGGAGAGCAGGCTACGAGCAGTACTTC.

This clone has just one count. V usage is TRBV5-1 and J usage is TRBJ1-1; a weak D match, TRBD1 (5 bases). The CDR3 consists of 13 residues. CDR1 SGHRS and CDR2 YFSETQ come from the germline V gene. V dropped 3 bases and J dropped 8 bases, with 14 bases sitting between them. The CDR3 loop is CASSSQGEGEAFF. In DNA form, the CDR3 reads TGCGCCAGCAGCTCCCAGGGCGAGGGGGAAGCTTTCTTT.

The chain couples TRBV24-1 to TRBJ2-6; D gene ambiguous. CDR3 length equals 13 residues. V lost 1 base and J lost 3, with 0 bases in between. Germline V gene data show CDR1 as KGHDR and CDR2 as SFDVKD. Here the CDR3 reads CATSDFGANVLTF. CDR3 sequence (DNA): TGTGCCACCAGTGATTTTGGGGCCAACGTCCTGACTTTC.

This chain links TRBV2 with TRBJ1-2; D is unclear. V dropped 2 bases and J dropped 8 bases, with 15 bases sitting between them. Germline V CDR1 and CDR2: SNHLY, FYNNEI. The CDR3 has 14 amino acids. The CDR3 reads CASSESAQSGGYTF. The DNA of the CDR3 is TGTGCCAGCAGTGAATCAGCCCAAAGCGGAGGCTACACCTTC.

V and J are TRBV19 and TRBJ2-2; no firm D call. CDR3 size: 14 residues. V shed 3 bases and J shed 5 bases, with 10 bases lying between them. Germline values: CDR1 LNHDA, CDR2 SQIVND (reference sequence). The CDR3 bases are TGTGCCAGTAGTATCGCGGCGAGGACCGGGGAGCTGTTTTTT. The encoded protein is CASSIAARTGELFF.

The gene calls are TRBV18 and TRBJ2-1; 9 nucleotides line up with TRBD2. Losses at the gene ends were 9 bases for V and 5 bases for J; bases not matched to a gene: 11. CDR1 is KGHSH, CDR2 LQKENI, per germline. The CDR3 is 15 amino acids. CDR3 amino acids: CASRNLGLANNEQFF. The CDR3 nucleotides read TGTGCCAGTCGAAACTTGGGACTAGCTAACAATGAGCAGTTCTTC.

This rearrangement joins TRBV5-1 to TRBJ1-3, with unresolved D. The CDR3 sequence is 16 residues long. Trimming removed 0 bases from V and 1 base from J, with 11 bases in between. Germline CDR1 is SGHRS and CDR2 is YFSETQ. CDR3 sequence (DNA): TGCGCCAGCAGCTTGGCCATCGGGGTTTCTGGAAACACCATATATTTT. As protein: CASSLAIGVSGNTIYF.

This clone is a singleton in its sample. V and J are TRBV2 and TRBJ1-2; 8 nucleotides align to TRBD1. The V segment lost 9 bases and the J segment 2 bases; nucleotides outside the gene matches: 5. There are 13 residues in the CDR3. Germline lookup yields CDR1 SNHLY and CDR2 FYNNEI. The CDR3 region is CARGQGPNYGYTF. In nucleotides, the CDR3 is TGTGCCAGAGGACAGGGACCAAACTATGGCTACACCTTC.

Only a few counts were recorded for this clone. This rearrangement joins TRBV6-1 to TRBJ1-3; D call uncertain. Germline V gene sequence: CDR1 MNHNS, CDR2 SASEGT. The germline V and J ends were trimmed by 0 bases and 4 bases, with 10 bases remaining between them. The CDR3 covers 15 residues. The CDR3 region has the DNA TGTGCCAGCAGTGAAGCACATCGAAGCGGAAACACCATATATTTT. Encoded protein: CASSEAHRSGNTIYF.

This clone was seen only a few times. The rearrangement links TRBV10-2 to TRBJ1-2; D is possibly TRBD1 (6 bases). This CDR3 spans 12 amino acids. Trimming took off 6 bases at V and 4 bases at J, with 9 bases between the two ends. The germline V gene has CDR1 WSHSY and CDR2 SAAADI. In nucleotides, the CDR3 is TGCGCCAGCAGAAAGGACAGCTATGGCTACACCTTC. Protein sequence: CASRKDSYGYTF.

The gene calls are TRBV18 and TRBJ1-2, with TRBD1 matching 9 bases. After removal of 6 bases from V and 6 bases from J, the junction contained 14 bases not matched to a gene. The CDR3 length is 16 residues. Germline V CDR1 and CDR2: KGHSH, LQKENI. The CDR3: CASSSTGTGLDHGYTF. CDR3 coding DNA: TGTGCCAGCTCTTCAACCGGGACAGGGCTTGATCATGGCTACACCTTC.

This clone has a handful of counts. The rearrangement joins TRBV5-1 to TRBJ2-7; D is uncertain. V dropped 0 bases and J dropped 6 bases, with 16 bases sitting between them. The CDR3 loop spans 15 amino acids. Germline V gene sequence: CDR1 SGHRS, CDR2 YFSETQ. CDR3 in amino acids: CASSLAGPSVSEQYF. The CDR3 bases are TGCGCCAGCAGCTTGGCTGGACCGTCGGTGAGCGAGCAGTACTTC.

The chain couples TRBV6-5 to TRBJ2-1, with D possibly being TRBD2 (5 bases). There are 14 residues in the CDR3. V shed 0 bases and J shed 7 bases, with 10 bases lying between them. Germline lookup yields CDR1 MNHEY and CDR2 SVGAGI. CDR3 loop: CASSYSRVGNEQFF. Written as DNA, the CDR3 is TGTGCCAGCAGTTACTCGAGGGTTGGGAATGAGCAGTTCTTC.

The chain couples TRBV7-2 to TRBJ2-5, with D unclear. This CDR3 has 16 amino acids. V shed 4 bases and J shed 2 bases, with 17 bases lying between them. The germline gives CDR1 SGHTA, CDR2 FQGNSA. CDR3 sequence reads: CASSSSTWGSQETQYF. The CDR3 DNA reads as TGTGCCAGCAGCTCCTCTACCTGGGGTTCGCAAGAGACCCAGTACTTC.

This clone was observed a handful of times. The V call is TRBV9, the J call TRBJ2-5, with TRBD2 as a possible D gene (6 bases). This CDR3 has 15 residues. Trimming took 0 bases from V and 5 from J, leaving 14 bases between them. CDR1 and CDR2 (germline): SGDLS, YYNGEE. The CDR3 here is CASSVGAGSGETQYF. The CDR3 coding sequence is TGTGCCAGCAGCGTAGGGGCGGGATCTGGGGAGACCCAGTACTTC.

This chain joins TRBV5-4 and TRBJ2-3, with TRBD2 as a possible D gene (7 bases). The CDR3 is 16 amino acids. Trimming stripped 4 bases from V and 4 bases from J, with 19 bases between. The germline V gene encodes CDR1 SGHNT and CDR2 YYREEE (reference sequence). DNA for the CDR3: TGTGCCAGCAGCCAAGCGAAGGGGGGAGGGCCAGATACGCAGTATTTT. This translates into CASSQAKGGGPDTQYF.

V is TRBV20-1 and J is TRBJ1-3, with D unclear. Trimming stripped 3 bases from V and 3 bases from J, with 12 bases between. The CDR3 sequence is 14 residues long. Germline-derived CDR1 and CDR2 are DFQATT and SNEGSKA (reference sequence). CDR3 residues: CSASWRGGGNTIYF. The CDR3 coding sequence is TGCAGTGCTAGTTGGCGTGGCGGTGGAAACACCATATATTTT.

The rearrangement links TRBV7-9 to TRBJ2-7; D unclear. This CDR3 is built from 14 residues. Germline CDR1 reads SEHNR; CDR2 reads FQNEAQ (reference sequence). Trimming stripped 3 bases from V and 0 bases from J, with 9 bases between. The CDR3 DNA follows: TGTGCCAGCAGCTTTGTAGAGAGCTCCTACGAGCAGTACTTC. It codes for CASSFVESSYEQYF.

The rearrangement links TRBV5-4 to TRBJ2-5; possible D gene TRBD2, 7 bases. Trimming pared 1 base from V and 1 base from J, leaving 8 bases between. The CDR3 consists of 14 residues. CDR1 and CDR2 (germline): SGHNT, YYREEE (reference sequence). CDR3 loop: CASSLRGAQETQYF. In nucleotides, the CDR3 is TGTGCCAGCAGCTTGCGGGGGGCCCAAGAGACCCAGTACTTC.